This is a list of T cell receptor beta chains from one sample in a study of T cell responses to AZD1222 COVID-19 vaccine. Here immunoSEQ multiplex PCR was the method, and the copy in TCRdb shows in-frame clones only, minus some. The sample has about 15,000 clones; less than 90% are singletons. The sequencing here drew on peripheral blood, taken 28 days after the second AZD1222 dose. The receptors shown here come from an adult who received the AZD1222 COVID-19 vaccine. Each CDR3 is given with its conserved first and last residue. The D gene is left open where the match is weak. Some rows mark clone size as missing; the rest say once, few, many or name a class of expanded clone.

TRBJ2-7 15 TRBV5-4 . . CASSTAGTMRYEQYF TGTGCCAGCAGCACCGCCGGGACAATGCGCTACGAGCAGTACTTC
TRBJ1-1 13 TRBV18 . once CASSPRGDTEAFF TGTGCCAGCTCTCCGCGGGGGGACACTGAAGCTTTCTTT
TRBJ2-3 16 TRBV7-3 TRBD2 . CASSYSSGSRADTQYF TGTGCCAGCAGCTACTCTAGCGGGAGTAGGGCAGATACGCAGTATTTT
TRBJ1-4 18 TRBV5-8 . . CASSRHLQGRATNEKLFF TGTGCCAGCAGCAGACACTTACAAGGACGGGCAACTAATGAAAAACTGTTTTTT
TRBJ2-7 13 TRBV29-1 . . CSFLARSSYEQYF TGCAGCTTCCTTGCGAGGAGCTCCTACGAGCAGTACTTC
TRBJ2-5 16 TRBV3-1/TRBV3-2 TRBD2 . CASSQGIQRETETQYF TGTGCCAGCAGCCAGGGAATCCAGCGGGAGACTGAGACCCAGTACTTC
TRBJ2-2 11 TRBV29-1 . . CSGRNTGELFF TGCAGCGGAAGAAACACCGGGGAGCTGTTTTTT
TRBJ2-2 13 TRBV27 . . CASSPRHTGELFF TGTGCCAGCAGTCCGAGACATACCGGGGAGCTGTTTTTT
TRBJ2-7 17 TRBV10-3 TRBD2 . CAISEAPLAGVPYEQYF TGTGCCATCAGTGAAGCCCCACTAGCGGGAGTCCCCTACGAGCAGTACTTC
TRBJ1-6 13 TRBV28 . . CASSRQPNSPLHF TGTGCCAGCAGTCGTCAGCCTAATTCACCCCTCCACTTT
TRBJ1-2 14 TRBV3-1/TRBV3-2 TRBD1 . CASRSGTGFYGYTF TGTGCCAGCAGGTCCGGGACAGGGTTCTATGGCTACACCTTC